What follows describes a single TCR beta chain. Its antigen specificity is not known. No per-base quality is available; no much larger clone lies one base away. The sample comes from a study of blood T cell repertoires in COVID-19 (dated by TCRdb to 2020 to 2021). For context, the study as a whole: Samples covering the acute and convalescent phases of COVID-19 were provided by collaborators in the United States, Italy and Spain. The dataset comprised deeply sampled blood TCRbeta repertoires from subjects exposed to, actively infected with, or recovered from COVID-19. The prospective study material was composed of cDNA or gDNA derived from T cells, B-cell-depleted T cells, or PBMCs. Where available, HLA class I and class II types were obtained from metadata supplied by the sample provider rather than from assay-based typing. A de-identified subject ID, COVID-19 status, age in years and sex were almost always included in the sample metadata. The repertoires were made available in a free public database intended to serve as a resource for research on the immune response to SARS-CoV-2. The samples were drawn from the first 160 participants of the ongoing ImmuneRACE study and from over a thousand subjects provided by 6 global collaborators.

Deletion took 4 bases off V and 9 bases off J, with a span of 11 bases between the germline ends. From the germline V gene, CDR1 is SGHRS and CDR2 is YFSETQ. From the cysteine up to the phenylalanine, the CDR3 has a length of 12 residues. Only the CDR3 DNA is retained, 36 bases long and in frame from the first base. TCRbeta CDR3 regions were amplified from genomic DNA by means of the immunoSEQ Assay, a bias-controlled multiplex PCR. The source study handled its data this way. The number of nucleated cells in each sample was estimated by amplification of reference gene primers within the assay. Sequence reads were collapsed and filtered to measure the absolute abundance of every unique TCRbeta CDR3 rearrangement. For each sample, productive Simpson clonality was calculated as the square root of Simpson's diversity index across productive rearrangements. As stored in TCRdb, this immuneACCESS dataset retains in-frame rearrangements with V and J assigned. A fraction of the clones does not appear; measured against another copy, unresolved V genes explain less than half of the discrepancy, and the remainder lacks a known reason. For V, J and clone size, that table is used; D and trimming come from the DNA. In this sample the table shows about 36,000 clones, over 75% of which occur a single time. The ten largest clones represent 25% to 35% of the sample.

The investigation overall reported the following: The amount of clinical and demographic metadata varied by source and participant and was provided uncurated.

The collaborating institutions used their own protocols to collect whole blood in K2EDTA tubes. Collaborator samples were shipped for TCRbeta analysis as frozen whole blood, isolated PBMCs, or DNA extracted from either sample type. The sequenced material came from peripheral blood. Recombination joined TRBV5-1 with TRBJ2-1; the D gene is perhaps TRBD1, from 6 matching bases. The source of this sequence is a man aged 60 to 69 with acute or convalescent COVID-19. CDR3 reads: CASSAQGSEQFF. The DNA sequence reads TGCGCCAGCAGCGCCCAGGGGAGTGAGCAGTTCTTC.